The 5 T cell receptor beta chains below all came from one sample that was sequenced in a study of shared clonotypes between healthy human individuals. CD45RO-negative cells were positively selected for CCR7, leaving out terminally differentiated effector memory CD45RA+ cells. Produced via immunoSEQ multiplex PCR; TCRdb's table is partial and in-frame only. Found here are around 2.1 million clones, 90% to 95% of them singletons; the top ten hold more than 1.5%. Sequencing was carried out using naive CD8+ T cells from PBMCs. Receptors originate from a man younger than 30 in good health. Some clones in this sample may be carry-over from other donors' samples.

The CDR3 loop is CSVAGGQLYEQYF. The CDR3 coding sequence is TGCAGCGTTGCGGGGGGACAGCTGTACGAGCAGTACTTC. The rearrangement links TRBV29-1 to TRBJ2-7; the D gene could be TRBD1 or TRBD2 (7 bases each). This CDR3 is 13 amino acids long. CDR1 is SQVTM, CDR2 ANQGSEA, per germline. Trimming left V 4 bases short and J 4 bases short, with 14 bases between.

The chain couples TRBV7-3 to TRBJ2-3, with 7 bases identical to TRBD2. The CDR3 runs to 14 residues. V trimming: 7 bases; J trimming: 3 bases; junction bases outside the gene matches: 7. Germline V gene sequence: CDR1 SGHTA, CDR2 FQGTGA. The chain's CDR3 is CASNGGRWTDTQYF. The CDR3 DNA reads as TGTGCCAGCAACGGCGGGAGATGGACAGATACGCAGTATTTT.

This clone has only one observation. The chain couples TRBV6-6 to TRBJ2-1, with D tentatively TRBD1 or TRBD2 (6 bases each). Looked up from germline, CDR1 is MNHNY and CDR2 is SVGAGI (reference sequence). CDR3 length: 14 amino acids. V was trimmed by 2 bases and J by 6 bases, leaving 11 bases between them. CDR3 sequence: CASSYRGRGNEQFF. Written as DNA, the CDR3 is TGTGCCAGCAGTTACCGGGGGCGAGGCAATGAGCAGTTCTTC.

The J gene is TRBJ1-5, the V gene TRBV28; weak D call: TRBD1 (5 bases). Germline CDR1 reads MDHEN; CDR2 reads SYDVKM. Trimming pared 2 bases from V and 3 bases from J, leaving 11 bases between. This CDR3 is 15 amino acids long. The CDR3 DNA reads TGTGCCAGCAGTTTACAGGGATTCCTCAATCAGCCCCAGCATTTT. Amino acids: CASSLQGFLNQPQHF.

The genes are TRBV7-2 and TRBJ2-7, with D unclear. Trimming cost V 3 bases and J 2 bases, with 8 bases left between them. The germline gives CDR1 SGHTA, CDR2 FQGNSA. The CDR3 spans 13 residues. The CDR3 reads CASSFDQAYEQYF. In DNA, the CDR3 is TGTGCCAGCAGCTTCGACCAGGCCTACGAGCAGTACTTC.